The rows below give T cell receptor beta chains drawn from one sample of a study of CD8 T cells in ankylosing spondylitis. TCRdb itself ran the 5' RACE reads through MiXCR, one entry per CDR3 protein. The profile shows approximately 140,000 distinct CDR3 sequences, 44% of them singletons. The sample taken for sequencing was synovial fluid, either unsorted or a sorted T cell fraction (not recorded which). The receptors here all came from a male donor with ankylosing spondylitis. Each CDR3 is given with its conserved first and last residue. Each record gives: V gene, clone size, D gene, J gene, CDR3 DNA, CDR3 protein. D genes are given only for firm matches. Clone size is not always given. Where it is, it says once, few, many or a class for expanded clones.

>TRBV7-9|many|TRBD2|TRBJ2-5
TGTGCCAGCAGCCGAAAACTAGCGGGGCAAGAGACCCAGTACTTC
CASSRKLAGQETQYF
>TRBV12-3/TRBV12-4|once|NA|TRBJ2-3
TGTGCCAGCAGTTTAGCGCTCGGGGACGACGGAGATACGCAGTATTTT
CASSLALGDDGDTQYF
>TRBV7-7|few|TRBD1|TRBJ2-3
TGTGCCAGCAGCTTAGGTTCGACAGGGGTTTTTACGCAGTATTTT
CASSLGSTGVFTQYF
>TRBV4-1|medium-sized|NA|TRBJ2-7
TGCGCCAGCAGCCAAGATTTGTACGAGCAGTACTTC
CASSQDLYEQYF
>TRBV10-3|few|NA|TRBJ2-2
TGTGCCATCAGTGACAGGAACACCGGGGAGCTGTTTTTT
CAISDRNTGELFF
>TRBV28|once|NA|TRBJ1-2
TGTGCCAGCAGCCCCAACTATGGCTACACCTTC
CASSPNYGYTF
>TRBV4-1|NA|NA|TRBJ2-3
TGCGCCAGCAGCCAAGAAAGTTTGGGAGCAGATACGCAGTATTTT
CASSQESLGADTQYF
>TRBV6-2/TRBV6-3|few|NA|TRBJ1-5
TGTGCCAGCAGTTCAACAGAATATCAGCCCCAGCATTTT
CASSSTEYQPQHF
>TRBV7-8|NA|TRBD1|TRBJ2-1
TGTGCCAGCAGGGAACGACAGGGTCCCTACAATGAGCAGTTCTTC
CASRERQGPYNEQFF
>TRBV27|many|NA|TRBJ1-1
TGTGCCAGCAGAGTTTCGGCCCCTGGGAACACTGAAGCTTTCTTT
CASRVSAPGNTEAFF
>TRBV10-3|NA|NA|TRBJ2-6
TGTGCCATCGGAGGACAGGAGGGGGACGGGGCCAACGTCCTGACTTTC
CAIGGQEGDGANVLTF
>TRBV28|many|TRBD2|TRBJ2-5
TGTGCCAGCAGCCCCCAGGGGCTAGCGGGGGGGTGGACCCAGTACTTC
CASSPQGLAGGWTQYF
>TRBV9|NA|NA|TRBJ1-2
TGTGCCAGCAGCGAGTCGATTAGGCAGGGCATAGGGGGCTACACCTTC
CASSESIRQGIGGYTF
>TRBV5-6|few|NA|TRBJ2-1
TGTGCCAGCAGCTTGGTGGGCAGTGCTTCCTACAATGAGCAGTTCTTC
CASSLVGSASYNEQFF
>TRBV4-2|once|TRBD2|TRBJ2-3
TGTGCCAGCAGGACTAGCGGCCCCACAGATACGCAGTATTTT
CASRTSGPTDTQYF
>TRBV4-3|once|NA|TRBJ1-1
TGCGCCAGCAGCCCCAAGGCCGGGGAACAAGACACTGAAGCTTTCTTT
CASSPKAGEQDTEAFF
>TRBV7-6|NA|TRBD2|TRBJ2-2
TGTGCCAGCAGTCCCAAAAACTCCTTATCTAGCGGGGGTATCACCGGGGAGCTGTTTTTT
CASSPKNSLSSGGITGELFF
>TRBV7-9|NA|NA|TRBJ2-5
TGTGCCAGCAGCTTATTGTTCTTGCAGACCCAGTACTTC
CASSLLFLQTQYF
>TRBV20-1|few|NA|TRBJ2-7
TGCAGTGCTAGAGAAAGTGATTGGGAGCAGTACTTC
CSARESDWEQYF
>TRBV7-9|NA|NA|TRBJ2-7
TGTGCCAGCAGCCCCGGGGTCTGGGTCTGGGAGCAGTACTTC
CASSPGVWVWEQYF
>TRBV4-1|NA|NA|TRBJ2-1
TGCGCCAGCAGCCAAGAACACCTCTCCTACAATGAGCAGTTCTTC
CASSQEHLSYNEQFF
>TRBV7-9|few|NA|TRBJ1-1
TGTGCCAGCAGCCCCTACTTCCGGAGGCGAGCTTTCTTT
CASSPYFRRRAFF
>TRBV4-2|medium-sized|TRBD1|TRBJ2-2
TGTGCCAGCAGCCCCGGGACAGGGGACACCGGGGAGCTGTTTTTT
CASSPGTGDTGELFF
>TRBV27|NA|NA|TRBJ1-5
TGTGCCAGCAGTCCGACACTAGACCCTCGTAGCAATCAGCCCCAGCATTTT
CASSPTLDPRSNQPQHF
>TRBV12-3/TRBV12-4|many|NA|TRBJ2-1
TGTGCCAGCAGTCCAAGTTCGAGGGGCAATGAGCAGTTCTTC
CASSPSSRGNEQFF
>TRBV7-8|NA|TRBD2|TRBJ2-1
TGTGCCAGCAGCTTGGGACTAGCAGATCAGTTCTTC
CASSLGLADQFF
>TRBV4-2|NA|NA|TRBJ1-1
TGTGCCAGCAGCCAAGATTGGGGCACTGAAGCTTTCTTT
CASSQDWGTEAFF
>TRBV4-1|NA|NA|TRBJ2-7
TGCGCCAGCAGCCAGATTTGGGGACTCGAGCAGTACTTC
CASSQIWGLEQYF
>TRBV12-3/TRBV12-4|once|TRBD1|TRBJ1-2
TGTGCCAGCAGGGCAGGGGACAGCTATGGCTACACCTTC
CASRAGDSYGYTF
>TRBV28|NA|TRBD1|TRBJ2-1
TGTGCCAGCAGTTTAAATCGGGACAGGAGACACAATGAGCAGTTCTTC
CASSLNRDRRHNEQFF
>TRBV10-3|few|NA|TRBJ1-1
TGTGCCATCAGTGAGTCTACACGGCAAAGGGCTTTCTTT
CAISESTRQRAFF
>TRBV12-3/TRBV12-4|NA|NA|TRBJ2-1
TGTGCCAGCAGTTTCGGGGTTTCTGATGAGCAGTTCTTC
CASSFGVSDEQFF
>TRBV11-2|NA|NA|TRBJ2-1
TGTGCCAGCAGCCCAACTAGCTTTTACCCCCATTGGGAGCAGTTCTTC
CASSPTSFYPHWEQFF
>TRBV11-2|NA|TRBD1|TRBJ1-6
TGTGCCAGCAGCCCCGCGGGGGACAGGAATTCACCCCTCCACTTT
CASSPAGDRNSPLHF
>TRBV2|NA|NA|TRBJ2-3
TGTGCCAGCAGTGAGATTGGGAAAAGACGCGGAGATACGCAGTATTTT
CASSEIGKRRGDTQYF
>TRBV2|NA|NA|TRBJ1-1
TGTGCCAGCAGTGATAGTTGGGAGGCCATGAACACTGAAGCTTTCTTT
CASSDSWEAMNTEAFF
>TRBV4-1|NA|TRBD2|TRBJ2-1
TGCGCCAGCAGCCAAGATCGAATATACGGCGGGAGAGGACATGAGCAGTTCTTC
CASSQDRIYGGRGHEQFF